The rows below give T cell receptor beta chains drawn from one sample of a study of blood T cell repertoires in COVID-19. Assay used: immunoSEQ multiplex PCR; TCRdb lists only in-frame clones, some missing. The sample contains about 360,000 clones, 65% to 85% of which appear only once. Input material: peripheral blood. The receptors come from a man in his thirties or forties with active or convalescent COVID-19. The CDR3 runs from the conserved cysteine through the conserved F or W. A D gene is named only where the DNA matches it firmly. Clone size is shown for a subset of rows, as once, few, many or a class of expanded clone.

v_gene	j_gene	abundance	d_gene	CDR3nt	CDR3aa
TRBV15	TRBJ2-7	once	TRBD1	TGTGCCACCAGCACGTACGGACAGGGCGAGCAGTACTTC	CATSTYGQGEQYF
TRBV5-8	TRBJ1-1	NA	NA	TGTGCCAGCAGCTTGGACCAGGTACGGCCTGAAGCTTTCTTT	CASSLDQVRPEAFF
TRBV19	TRBJ2-7	once	NA	TGTGCCAGTAGTATTCAGGCAGGGCTCTACGAGCAGTACTTC	CASSIQAGLYEQYF
TRBV28	TRBJ2-3	NA	TRBD2	TGTGCCAGCAGTATTCTAGCGGGACGAGATACGCAGTATTTT	CASSILAGRDTQYF
TRBV5-4	TRBJ2-3	NA	TRBD2	TGTGCCAGCACCCTCGGAGCGGGGAGCACAGATACGCAGTATTTT	CASTLGAGSTDTQYF
TRBV4-3	TRBJ1-2	few	NA	TGCGCCAGCAGCCCTTCTGGCGGGAGGGGGAACTATGGCTACACCTTC	CASSPSGGRGNYGYTF
TRBV7-9	TRBJ2-1	NA	NA	TGTGCCAGCAGCTTAGACAGAAGCTCCTACAATGAGCAGTTCTTC	CASSLDRSSYNEQFF
TRBV9	TRBJ2-7	NA	TRBD2	TGTGCCAGCAGCGTAGATGGGGGAGGGACCTACGGGCAGTACTTC	CASSVDGGGTYGQYF
TRBV7-3	TRBJ2-1	once	TRBD1	TGTGCCAGCAGCGTAGGACAGGGGACCTACAATGAGCAGTTCTTC	CASSVGQGTYNEQFF
TRBV7-9	TRBJ2-5	NA	NA	TGTGCCAGCAGCACCGGGGAGACCCAGTACTTC	CASSTGETQYF
TRBV7-9	TRBJ2-1	NA	NA	TGTGCCACCCCTATGGGCACCCCTAAGGCGGGACCCTTCAATGAGCAGTTCTTC	CATPMGTPKAGPFNEQFF
TRBV7-9	TRBJ1-2	NA	NA	TGTGCCAGCAGCTTAGAGGGACTCACTAACTATGGCTACACCTTC	CASSLEGLTNYGYTF
TRBV5-1	TRBJ1-1	NA	TRBD1	TGCGCCAGCAGCCCGGAGGGGGCGCGGGACACTGAAGCTTTCTTT	CASSPEGARDTEAFF
TRBV24-1	TRBJ1-5	NA	NA	TGTGCCACCAGTGACTCGGACTTCTATAGCAATCAGCCCCAGCATTTT	CATSDSDFYSNQPQHF
TRBV11-2	TRBJ1-2	NA	NA	TGTGCCAGCAGCTTAGATACGGGGATTAGCGGCTACACCTTC	CASSLDTGISGYTF
TRBV4-3	TRBJ1-1	many	NA	TGCGCCAGCAGCCAAGATCCCAGGGACACTGAAGCTTTCTTT	CASSQDPRDTEAFF
TRBV7-2	TRBJ2-3	NA	TRBD2	TGTGCCAGCAGTCCCGGGGCGGGGGGTACAGATACGCAGTATTTT	CASSPGAGGTDTQYF
TRBV3-1/TRBV3-2	TRBJ1-4	NA	NA	TGTGCCAGCAGCCAAGAATACTCAACTAATGAAAAACTGTTTTTT	CASSQEYSTNEKLFF
TRBV7-2	TRBJ1-1	NA	NA	TGTGCCAGCAGTCCAGGACAGTTGAACACTGAAGCTTTCTTT	CASSPGQLNTEAFF
TRBV9	TRBJ2-7	NA	TRBD2	TGTGCCAGCAGCGTAGGCGGGGGTCGCTCCTACGAGCAGTACTTC	CASSVGGGRSYEQYF
TRBV15	TRBJ1-6	once	NA	TGTGCCACCAGCAAAGACGAGGGTTTCGGTTCACCCCTCCACTTT	CATSKDEGFGSPLHF
TRBV5-1	TRBJ2-3	NA	NA	TGCGCCAGCAGCTTTGAAGGGAGGCCGGGAGATACGCAGTATTTT	CASSFEGRPGDTQYF
TRBV7-9	TRBJ2-3	NA	TRBD2	TGTGCCAGCAGCTTTTCTAGCGGGGGCACAGATACGCAGTATTTT	CASSFSSGGTDTQYF
TRBV14	TRBJ1-3	NA	TRBD1	TGTGCCAGCAGCCAAGATCGAGGAACAGGGGCCTTCCTTGGAAACACCATATATTTT	CASSQDRGTGAFLGNTIYF
TRBV7-9	TRBJ1-2	NA	NA	TGTGCCAGCAGCTTGGCCGACAGGAGGTATGGCTACACCTTC	CASSLADRRYGYTF
TRBV6-5	TRBJ1-1	NA	TRBD1	TGTGCCAGCAGTAACAGGGGCCGAGGGACTGAAGCTTTCTTT	CASSNRGRGTEAFF
TRBV7-2	TRBJ2-7	NA	TRBD2	TGTGCCAGCAGCCCTCTGGGGGGGATTCTTGACGAGCAGTACTTC	CASSPLGGILDEQYF
TRBV27	TRBJ2-2	NA	TRBD2	TGTGCCAGCAGTTTATCGGGGGGACTAGCGGCCGGGGAGCTGTTTTTT	CASSLSGGLAAGELFF
TRBV27	TRBJ2-1	NA	TRBD2	TGTGCCACCGAAAGAGGCGGGAGGGGATACAATGAGCAGTTCTTC	CATERGGRGYNEQFF
TRBV20-1	TRBJ1-1	once	NA	TGCAGTGCTACCCCAGACACTGAAGCTTTCTTT	CSATPDTEAFF
TRBV5-6	TRBJ2-7	NA	TRBD1	TGTGCCAGCAGCAAGGACAGGGGTGTCGGGGGGGAGCAGTACTTC	CASSKDRGVGGEQYF
TRBV6-5	TRBJ1-3	once	TRBD1	TGTGCCAGCAGTTTCCCACAGGGGACGGGAAACACCATATATTTT	CASSFPQGTGNTIYF
TRBV4-3	TRBJ1-1	NA	NA	TGCGCCAGCAGCCAAGAAACAGGGCGGACTGAAGCTTTCTTT	CASSQETGRTEAFF
TRBV28	TRBJ2-7	once	TRBD1	TGTGCCAGCAGTTTGGGGACAGTAACCGAGCAGTACTTC	CASSLGTVTEQYF
TRBV25-1	TRBJ2-7	NA	NA	TGTGCCAGCAGTGAAGGCCTGGGGCGCGAGCAGTACTTC	CASSEGLGREQYF
TRBV29-1	TRBJ1-2	NA	NA	TGCAGCGTTGATGCGGGGGCGGGAGGCTACACCTTC	CSVDAGAGGYTF
TRBV7-2	TRBJ1-2	once	NA	TGTGCCAGCAGCTTCACTACCCACCGAGGTGGAGGCTACACCTTC	CASSFTTHRGGGYTF
TRBV30	TRBJ1-5	once	NA	TGTGCCTGGAGCCGGACTTACGGGACAACCAATCAGCCCCAGCATTTT	CAWSRTYGTTNQPQHF
TRBV5-4	TRBJ1-1	NA	TRBD1	TGTGCCAGCAGCTTGGGGCCGGGACAGGGACAGCTGAACACTGAAGCTTTCTTT	CASSLGPGQGQLNTEAFF
TRBV4-1	TRBJ2-5	few	TRBD2	TGCGCCAGCAGCCAAGTAGCCGGGACTAGCGGGGGGGAGACCCAGTACTTC	CASSQVAGTSGGETQYF
TRBV21-1	TRBJ2-2	NA	NA	TGTGCCAGCAGGGACAGTCAGGCCGGGGAGCTGTTTTTT	CASRDSQAGELFF
TRBV19	TRBJ2-1	NA	TRBD1	TGTGCCAGTAGTCGGGACAGTTTCCCCTACAATGAGCAGTTCTTC	CASSRDSFPYNEQFF
TRBV5-6	TRBJ1-1	NA	NA	TGTGCCAGACAGGGTGTCGCTTTCTTT	CARQGVAFF